This T cell receptor beta chain emerged from a study of T cells in localized non-small cell lung cancer. Whole-study results and caveats: T cell clonality was highest in uninvolved adjacent lung, above tumor.

Profiled with immunoSEQ multiplex PCR; TCRdb holds only in-frame clones, not every one. The table shows around 91,000 clones, with over 80% occurring only once. V was pared by 5 bases and J by 8 bases, with 14 bases between. CDR3 size: 13 residues. Germline CDR1 and CDR2: LNHDA and SQIVND (reference sequence). A word on this clone: The antigen remains unidentified.

Sequences were derived from peripheral blood, sampled before any cancer treatment. V usage is TRBV19 and J usage is TRBJ2-3; D is perhaps TRBD1 (5 bases). The sequence derives from a man aged 35 to 69 with stage I squamous cell lung carcinoma. The CDR3: CASSPKGPGTQYF. The CDR3 DNA reads as TGTGCCAGTAGTCCGAAGGGGCCGGGTACGCAGTATTTT. Full variable domain (remainder filled in from reference TRBV19 and TRBJ2-3): DGGITQSPKYLFRKEGQNVTLSCEQNLNHDAMYWYRQDPGQGLRLIYYSQIVNDFQKGDIAEGYSVSREKKESFPLTVTSAQKNPTAFYLCASSPKGPGTQYFGPGTRLTVL.